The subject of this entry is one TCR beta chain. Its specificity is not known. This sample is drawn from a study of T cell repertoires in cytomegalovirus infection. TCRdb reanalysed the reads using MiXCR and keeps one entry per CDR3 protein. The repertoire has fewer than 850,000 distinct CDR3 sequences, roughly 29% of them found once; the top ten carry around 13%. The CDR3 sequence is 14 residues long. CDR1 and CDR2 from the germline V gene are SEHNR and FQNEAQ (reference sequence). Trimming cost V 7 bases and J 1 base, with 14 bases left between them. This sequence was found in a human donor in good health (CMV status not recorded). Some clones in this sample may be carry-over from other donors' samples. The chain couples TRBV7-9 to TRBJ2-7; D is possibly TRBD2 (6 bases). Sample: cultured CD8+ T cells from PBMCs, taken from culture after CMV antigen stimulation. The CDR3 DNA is TGTGCCAGCACCCACGGGGGACCTTCCTACGAGCAGTACTTC. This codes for CASTHGGPSYEQYF.